The rows below give T cell receptor beta chains drawn from one sample of a study of CD8+ T cells in alopecia areata. Clones were read by immunoSEQ multiplex PCR, and TCRdb kept only the in-frame ones, dropping some. The sample lists 100,000 to 150,000 clones; approximately 53% were seen once. Material: CD4+ T cells sorted from blood, obtained at week 0. Receptors originate from a human donor with alopecia areata. The conserved cysteine and the conserved F or W are not part of the CDR3 here. The order of the fields is D gene, J gene, V gene, CDR3 length, CDR3 protein. The D gene is left open where the match is weak.

- | TRBJ1-5 | TRBV23-1 | 12 | ASSRPGPNQPQH
TRBD1 | TRBJ1-1 | TRBV7-7 | 11 | ASSMDRDTEAF
TRBD1 | TRBJ2-4 | TRBV28 | 11 | ASSLYGQGRQY
- | TRBJ1-1 | TRBV10-3 | 13 | AISQGQGRNTEAF
TRBD1 | TRBJ2-5 | TRBV5-1 | 14 | ASSLGASGQRETQY
TRBD2 | TRBJ2-2 | TRBV11-2 | 14 | ASSLVRLANTGELF
- | TRBJ1-5 | TRBV2 | 12 | ASSPPGSNQPQH
- | TRBJ1-4 | TRBV5-1 | 14 | ASSPGVLTTNEKLF
TRBD2 | TRBJ2-1 | TRBV29-1 | 12 | SVEGLAGVWLQF
- | TRBJ2-1 | TRBV5-1 | 12 | ASSLTLLGNEQF
TRBD2 | TRBJ2-1 | TRBV7-9 | 12 | ASSPTSGKNEQF
- | TRBJ2-7 | TRBV16 | 11 | ASSRGQGYEQY
TRBD1 | TRBJ1-2 | TRBV19 | 15 | ASSIERSGTGVYGYT
- | TRBJ2-5 | TRBV9 | 11 | ASSLSAQETQY
TRBD2 | TRBJ2-1 | TRBV5-1 | 14 | ASSFQSSGGAIEQF
TRBD2 | TRBJ2-7 | TRBV7-2 | 13 | ASSLAGGSAYEQY
TRBD2 | TRBJ2-3 | TRBV27 | 13 | ASSGLAGYTDTQY
TRBD2 | TRBJ2-5 | TRBV5-4 | 12 | ASSSTSGEETQY
- | TRBJ2-7 | TRBV10-3 | 12 | AISESTGSYEQY
TRBD1 | TRBJ1-5 | TRBV28 | 16 | ASSLSGTGVYSNQPQH
- | TRBJ2-7 | TRBV6-1 | 12 | ASSTGTLNYEQY
TRBD1 | TRBJ2-3 | TRBV5-4 | 14 | ASSLLDRGTGDTQY
- | TRBJ1-1 | TRBV7-9 | 11 | ASSAKDVQEAF
TRBD1 | TRBJ2-5 | TRBV9 | 14 | ASSERTGALGETQY
- | TRBJ1-5 | TRBV7-8 | 14 | ASSLALRNSNQPQH
TRBD1 | TRBJ1-5 | TRBV27 | 14 | ASSLSGQGLSQPQH
TRBD2 | TRBJ2-5 | TRBV29-1 | 10 | SVGGGKETQY
TRBD1 | TRBJ2-5 | TRBV5-1 | 13 | ASSFGQGARETQY
- | TRBJ2-5 | TRBV5-1 | 12 | ASSPGIRQETQY
- | TRBJ1-6 | TRBV4-3 | 14 | ASSQDQTRYNSPLH
TRBD2 | TRBJ2-3 | TRBV4-2 | 16 | ASSPGTSGGPVSDTQY
- | TRBJ1-2 | TRBV5-4 | 10 | ASSAHGYGYT
TRBD1 | TRBJ1-4 | TRBV10-3 | 13 | AISAGQGSSEKLF
TRBD1 | TRBJ2-7 | TRBV9 | 12 | ASSATGNNYEQY
- | TRBJ1-2 | TRBV18 | 12 | ASSAVSGNYGYT
- | TRBJ1-1 | TRBV5-1 | 12 | ASSLKGENTEAF
- | TRBJ2-6 | TRBV6-5 | 12 | ASRVMSGANVLT
- | TRBJ1-1 | TRBV30 | 10 | AWSVIRAEAF
- | TRBJ1-5 | TRBV30 | 11 | AWSIRQDQPQH
TRBD1 | TRBJ2-7 | TRBV6-6 | 12 | ASSTGTGEYEQY
- | TRBJ1-2 | TRBV9 | 12 | ASSVATANYGYT
TRBD2 | TRBJ2-6 | TRBV30 | 15 | AWSLAGLSSGANVLT
- | TRBJ2-4 | TRBV7-3 | 11 | ASSLSYLDIQY
- | TRBJ2-1 | TRBV4-3 | 10 | ASSHLDDEQF
TRBD2 | TRBJ2-3 | TRBV2 | 11 | ASKGGREDTQY
- | TRBJ1-2 | TRBV2 | 9 | ASSVSYGYT
- | TRBJ1-2 | TRBV4-1 | 14 | ASSQDGRGFNYGYT
- | TRBJ2-5 | TRBV5-1 | 12 | ASSGGTDQETQY